The clone carrying this TCR beta chain was counted at least ten times. Antigen specificity is unknown. V was cut by 5 bases and J by 2 bases, with 10 bases left in between. Germline CDR1 SGHTA, CDR2 FQGNSA. The CDR3 has 13 amino acids. TCRdb recomputed calls from the reads with MiXCR, one row per CDR3 protein. The data contain under 300,000 distinct CDR3 sequences, about 12% of them seen just once; the ten biggest clones take up 1.5% to 2%. This sample is part of a study of T cell repertoires in cytomegalovirus infection. In the study overall: Public TCR beta signatures provided an indication of both CMV infection and a matching HLA type. Regarding the study as a whole: CMV-specific TCR beta clonotypes restricted by HLA-C dominated the ex vivo response. CMV carriers having the relevant HLA were flagged by cumulative public TCR beta family frequency.

The TCR comes from a human donor in good health (CMV status not recorded). Some clones in this sample may be carry-over from other donors' samples. Sequenced input: PBMCs. The chain joins TRBV7-2 to TRBJ2-7; TRBD1 might be the D (5 bases). The CDR3, as DNA: TGTGCCAGCAGCCCAGGACATACCTACGAGCAGTACTTC. Protein: CASSPGHTYEQYF.